This record concerns one T cell receptor beta chain sequence. The antigen is undetermined. This record comes from a study of response to subunit inactivated influenza vaccine. General observations from the study: The authors offered the suggestion that each seasonal influenza vaccination recruits few new T cells.

The CDR3 length is 15 residues. Per the germline V gene, CDR1 is ENHRY and CDR2 is SYGVKD. The V end lost 6 bases, the J end lost 4 bases, and 15 bases lay between the germline ends. TCRdb reprocessed the RT-PCR reads via MiXCR and lists one record per CDR3 protein. In the table there are 540,000 or so distinct CDR3 sequences, 10% to 15% of which are singletons. The origin of this receptor is a man aged 50-60 years who received an inactivated influenza vaccine. The material was PBMCs from blood, obtained 35 to 45 days after vaccination. The V and J genes are TRBV10-3 and TRBJ2-2, with D unresolved. CDR3 loop: CAIRSVWGSTGELFF. CDR3 DNA: TGTGCCATCAGATCGGTTTGGGGTAGCACCGGGGAGCTGTTTTTT.